The entry below gives a single T cell receptor (beta chain) sequence along with its context. Antigen unknown. This CDR3 region has 13 residues. Trimming cost V 5 bases and J 0 bases, with 7 bases left between them. Looked up from germline, CDR1 is SNHLY and CDR2 is FYNNEI. Cultured CD4+ T cells had their DNA profiled by the Oncomine TCR Beta short-read assay. Once CD4+ T cells had been cultured, genomic DNA was extracted from them. One entry per CDR3 protein results from TCRdb running MiXCR on the PCR reads. Among several thousand distinct CDR3 sequences, roughly two fifths were seen once, and the ten largest hold 22%. This specimen belongs to a study of vaccination and CD4 T cells after COVID-19. Study-wide context: The stimulating agents, overlapping spike peptides, came from SARS-CoV-2, HCoV-NL63, HCoV-OC43 and HCoV-229E.

Regarding treatment: roughly 11-day PBMC culture with coronavirus spike peptide pools or control peptides (ViraFEST assay). Samples of CD4+ T cells were obtained from the unexposed donor before the COVID-19 pandemic (2011-2018). ViraFEST stimulated the growth of antigen-specific T cells using peptide pools and subsequently profiled their TCRs by sequencing. The V call is TRBV2, the J call TRBJ1-1; weak D call: TRBD1 (5 bases). The sample comprised CD4+ T cells from blood, cultured in vitro. The TCR sequence derives from a human donor in good health. In nucleotides, the CDR3 is TGTGCCAGCAGTCGGGGACTGAACACTGAAGCTTTCTTT. Translating it yields CASSRGLNTEAFF.